This TCR beta chain originates from a study of cytomegalovirus exposure and HLA in healthy donors. Looking at the study overall: HLA-typed donors were the source of approximately 88 million unique TCRs, which an early data release held. Whole-study results and caveats: Analysis was carried out at a later point, and it linked a missense DCLRE1C variant to TCR beta V- and J-gene trimming. Analyses of presence/absence relied on an assumption of roughly uniform sequencing depth across donors.

V was pared by 4 bases and J by 7 bases, with 10 bases of the junction left unmatched. There are 16 residues in the CDR3. CDR1 and CDR2 (germline): LGHNT, FRNRAP. 60 Vbeta and 13 Jbeta primers were used in PCR. Per the authors' pipeline: A later analysis counted 65 million to 90 million unique TCR beta chains, around 11 million shared. Repertoires were generated with immunoSEQ multiplex PCR, while TCRdb's copy carries only in-frame clones and drops some. V, J and clone size are those of that table, while D and trimming were read from the DNA. This table holds around 94,000 clones, roughly three fifths found once. In regard to this clone: Its antigen is as yet unknown.

The V gene is TRBV12-5, the J gene TRBJ2-1, with 10 bases that match TRBD1. Sequencing was carried out using PBMCs. The receptor was isolated from a human donor in good health. Here the CDR3 DNA reads TGTGCTAGTGGTTCCGGCGCAGGGACAGGGGTAAATGAGCAGTTCTTC. It specifies CASGSGAGTGVNEQFF.